This section outlines one T cell receptor (beta chain) sequence together with its context. This entry is derived from a study of OX40 agonist ivuxolimab in advanced cancers. As for the study in general: Eligibility admitted prior anti-PD-1, anti-PD-L1 or anti-CTLA-4 therapy; approximately 40% had some.

The assay was immunoSEQ multiplex PCR, and TCRdb's table has in-frame clones only and misses some. The table includes tens of thousands of clones, more than 80% detected once. This CDR3 region has 13 residues. Between the trimmed V and J ends, which lost 0 bases and 4 bases, there was a span of 6 bases. Germline loops: CDR1 MNHEY, CDR2 SMNVEV (reference sequence). V gene TRBV27 combines with J gene TRBJ1-2; D gene unclear. The receptor's source is an adult with an advanced solid tumor such as melanoma, head and neck, liver or kidney cancer. Sequenced here: CD4+ or CD8+ T cells sorted from blood, sampled in a trial of the OX40 agonist ivuxolimab. CDR3 sequence (DNA): TGTGCCAGCAGTTTATCTTCCCTCTATGGCTACACCTTC. It encodes CASSLSSLYGYTF.